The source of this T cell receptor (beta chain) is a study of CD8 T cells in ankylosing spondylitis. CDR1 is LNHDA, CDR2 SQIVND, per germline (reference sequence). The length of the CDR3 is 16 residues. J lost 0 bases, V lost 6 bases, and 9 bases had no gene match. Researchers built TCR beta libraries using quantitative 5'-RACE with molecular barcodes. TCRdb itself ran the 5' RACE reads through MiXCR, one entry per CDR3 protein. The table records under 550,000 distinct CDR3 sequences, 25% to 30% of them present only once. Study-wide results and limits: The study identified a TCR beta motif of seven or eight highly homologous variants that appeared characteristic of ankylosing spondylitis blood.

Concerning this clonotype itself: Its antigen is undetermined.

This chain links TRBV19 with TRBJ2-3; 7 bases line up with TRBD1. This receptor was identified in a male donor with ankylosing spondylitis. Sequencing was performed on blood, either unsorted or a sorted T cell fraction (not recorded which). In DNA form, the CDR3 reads TGTGCCAGTAGCCGACCGGGACAGATCAGCACAGATACGCAGTATTTT. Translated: CASSRPGQISTDTQYF.